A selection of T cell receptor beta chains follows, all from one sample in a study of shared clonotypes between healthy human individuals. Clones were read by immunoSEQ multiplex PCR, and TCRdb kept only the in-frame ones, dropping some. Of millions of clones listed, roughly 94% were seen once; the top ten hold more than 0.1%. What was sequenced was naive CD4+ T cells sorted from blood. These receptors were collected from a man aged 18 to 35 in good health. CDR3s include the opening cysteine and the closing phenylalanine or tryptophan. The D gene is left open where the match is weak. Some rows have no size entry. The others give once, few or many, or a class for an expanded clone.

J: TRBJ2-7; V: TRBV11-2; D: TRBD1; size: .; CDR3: CASSSADRASEQYF; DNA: TGTGCCAGCAGCTCAGCCGACAGGGCCTCCGAGCAGTACTTC
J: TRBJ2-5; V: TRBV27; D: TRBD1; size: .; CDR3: CASSLGQGKTQYF; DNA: TGTGCCAGCAGTTTAGGACAGGGGAAGACCCAGTACTTC
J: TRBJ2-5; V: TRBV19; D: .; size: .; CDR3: CASSLQGLETQYF; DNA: TGTGCCAGTAGTTTACAGGGCTTAGAGACCCAGTACTTC
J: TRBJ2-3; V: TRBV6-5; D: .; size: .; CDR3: CASSPDSHTDTQYF; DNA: TGTGCCAGCAGCCCGGACAGCCACACAGATACGCAGTATTTT
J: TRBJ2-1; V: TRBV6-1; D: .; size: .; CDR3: CASSESYRGDEQFF; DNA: TGTGCCAGCAGTGAGTCCTACCGAGGGGATGAGCAGTTCTTC
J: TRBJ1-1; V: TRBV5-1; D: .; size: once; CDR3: CASSVTSSTEAFF; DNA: TGCGCCAGCAGCGTAACTAGTTCAACTGAAGCTTTCTTT
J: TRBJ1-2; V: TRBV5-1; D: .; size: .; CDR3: CASSLDQVGSGYTF; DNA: TGCGCCAGCAGCTTGGATCAGGTTGGCTCTGGCTACACCTTC
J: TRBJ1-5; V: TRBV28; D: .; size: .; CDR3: CASSSSGGNQPQHF; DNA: TGTGCCAGCAGTTCATCAGGGGGCAATCAGCCCCAGCATTTT
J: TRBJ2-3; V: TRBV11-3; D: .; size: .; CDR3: CASSLGGTDTQYF; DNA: TGTGCCAGCAGCTTGGGGGGCACAGATACGCAGTATTTT
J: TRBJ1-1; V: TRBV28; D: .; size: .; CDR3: CASSPPRGNTEAFF; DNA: TGTGCCAGCAGTCCGCCTCGGGGGAACACTGAAGCTTTCTTT
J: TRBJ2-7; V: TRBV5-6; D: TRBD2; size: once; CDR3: CASSPEVRRGEQYF; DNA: TGTGCCAGCAGCCCGGAGGTCCGGCGGGGGGAGCAGTACTTC
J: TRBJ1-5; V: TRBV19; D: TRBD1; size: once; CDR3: CASSMAGTGVMPQHF; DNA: TGTGCCAGTAGTATGGCCGGGACAGGGGTTATGCCCCAGCATTTT
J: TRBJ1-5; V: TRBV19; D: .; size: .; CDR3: CASSVQVNQPQHF; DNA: TGTGCCAGTAGTGTTCAGGTGAATCAGCCCCAGCATTTT
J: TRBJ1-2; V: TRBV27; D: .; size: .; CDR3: CASRAPTRGGYGYTF; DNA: TGTGCCAGCAGAGCCCCGACACGAGGAGGCTATGGCTACACCTTC
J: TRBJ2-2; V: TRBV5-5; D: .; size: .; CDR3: CASGGQTFGELFF; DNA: TGTGCCAGCGGCGGACAGACGTTTGGGGAGCTGTTTTTT